The clone carrying this T cell receptor (beta chain) has more than one count but fewer than ten. Germline-derived CDR1 and CDR2 are PRHDT and FYEKMQ (reference sequence). The V end was cut by 5 bases, the J end by 0 bases, with 9 bases between. The CDR3 is 14 amino acids. Using immunoSEQ multiplex PCR, the repertoire was profiled, and TCRdb retains in-frame clones only, with some absent. The profile shows about 45,000 clones, about 90% of them singletons. These data originate in a study of blood T cell repertoires in COVID-19. Study context: The analysed material was cDNA or gDNA that came from T cells, B-cell-depleted T cells, or PBMCs.

The chain employs TRBV13 and TRBJ2-3; D is unresolved. The sequence came from a human donor in a cohort sampled during active COVID-19. The sequencing sample was made of peripheral blood. CDR3 region: CASSPTGSTDTQYF. CDR3 DNA: TGTGCCAGCAGCCCTACCGGGAGCACAGATACGCAGTATTTT.